This TCR beta chain was sequenced during a study of control samples from healthy donors and cancer patients. Sequencing was performed with immunoSEQ multiplex PCR; in TCRdb, only in-frame clones are kept and a portion is missing. The sample holds about 180,000 clones, approximately 94% seen once. In germline, CDR1 is SGHVS, CDR2 FNYEAQ. Trimming left V 5 bases short and J 10 bases short, with 16 bases between. The CDR3 has 13 residues. This clone was counted a single time. Sequencing used blood. This chain links TRBV7-6 with TRBJ2-3, with D perhaps TRBD2 (5 bases). The sequence was obtained from a young man in good health. This CDR3 reads CASSRGSRTSQYF. The CDR3 DNA reads TGTGCCAGCAGCCGAGGGTCACGGACTTCGCAGTATTTT.